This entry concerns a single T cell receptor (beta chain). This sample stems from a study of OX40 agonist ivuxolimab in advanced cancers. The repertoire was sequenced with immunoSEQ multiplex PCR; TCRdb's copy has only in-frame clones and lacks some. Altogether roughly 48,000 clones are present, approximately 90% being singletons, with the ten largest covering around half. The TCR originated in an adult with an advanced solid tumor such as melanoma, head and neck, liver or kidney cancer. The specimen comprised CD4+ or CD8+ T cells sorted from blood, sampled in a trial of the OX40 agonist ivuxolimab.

The CDR3 DNA reads as TGTGCCAGTAGTCCGGGACATCCTTTTGGCTACACCTTC. Its protein is CASSPGHPFGYTF. This chain uses TRBV19 with TRBJ1-2, with D maybe TRBD1 (6 bases). This CDR3 has 13 amino acids. The germline V and J ends were trimmed by 5 bases and 7 bases, with 14 bases remaining between them. Germline V gene data show CDR1 as LNHDA and CDR2 as SQIVND (reference sequence).